Detailed here is one T cell receptor (beta chain). What it binds is not known. This record comes from a study of T cell responses to AZD1222 COVID-19 vaccine. Study results and caveats: Most donors were white British, females outnumbered males, and clonal diversity was possibly underestimated. Two AZD1222 administrations were followed by greater Spike-specific TCR breadth and depth.

Sequencing was performed with immunoSEQ multiplex PCR; in TCRdb, only in-frame clones are kept and a portion is missing. This sample has roughly 140,000 clones, with 85% to 95% found just once. Germline loops: CDR1 KGHSH, CDR2 LQKENI. CDR3 length: 15 amino acids. V lost 3 bases and J lost 9; bases outside the gene matches: 8. This specimen consisted of peripheral blood, obtained on day 0 of AZD1222 vaccination. This sequence was found in an adult in good health. V is TRBV18 and J is TRBJ2-1; TRBD2 aligns across 10 bases. The DNA for the CDR3 is TGTGCCAGCTCACCTCCTAGCGGGAGTCTCGGTGAGCAGTTCTTC. It is translated as CASSPPSGSLGEQFF. The full variable domain, rest sourced from reference TRBV18 and TRBJ2-1, is NAGVMQNPRHLVRRRGQEARLRCSPMKGHSHVYWYRQLPEEGLKFMVYLQKENIIDESGMPKERFSAEFPKEGPSILRIQQVVRGDSAAYFCASSPPSGSLGEQFFGPGTRLTVL.